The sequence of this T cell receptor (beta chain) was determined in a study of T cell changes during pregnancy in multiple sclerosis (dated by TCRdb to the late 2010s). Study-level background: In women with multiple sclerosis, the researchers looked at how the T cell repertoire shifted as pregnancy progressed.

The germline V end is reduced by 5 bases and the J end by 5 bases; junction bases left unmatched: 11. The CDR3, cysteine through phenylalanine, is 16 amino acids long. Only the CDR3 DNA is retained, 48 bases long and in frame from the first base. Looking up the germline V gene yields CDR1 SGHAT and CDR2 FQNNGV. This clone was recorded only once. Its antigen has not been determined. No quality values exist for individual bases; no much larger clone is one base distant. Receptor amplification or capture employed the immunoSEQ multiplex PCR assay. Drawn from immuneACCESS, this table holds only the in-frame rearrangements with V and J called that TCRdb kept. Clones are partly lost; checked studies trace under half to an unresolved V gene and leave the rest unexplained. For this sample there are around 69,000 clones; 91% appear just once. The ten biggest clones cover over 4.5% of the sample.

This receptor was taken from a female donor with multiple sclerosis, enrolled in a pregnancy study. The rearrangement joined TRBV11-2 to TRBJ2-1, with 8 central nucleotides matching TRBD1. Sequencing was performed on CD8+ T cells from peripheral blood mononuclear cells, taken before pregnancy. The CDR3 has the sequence CASSLTTGGRDNEQFF. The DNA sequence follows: TGTGCCAGCAGCCTAACAACAGGGGGAAGGGACAATGAGCAGTTCTTC.